Listed below are T cell receptor beta chains from one sample, sequenced in a study of T cell responses to AZD1222 COVID-19 vaccine. Only in-frame clones appear in the TCRdb table, and some are missing; sequencing was by immunoSEQ multiplex PCR. The sample lists approximately 140,000 clones, about nine tenths occurring once. The specimen comprised peripheral blood, sampled on day 0 of MenACWY control vaccination. The receptor source for this set is an adult in good health. Both conserved end residues are trimmed from each CDR3. The order of the fields is V gene, CDR3 protein.

>TRBV28
ASSGTGWGSPAYNEQF
>TRBV5-1
ASSPSRTSTDTQY
>TRBV9
ASSVDWQGQRTEAF
>TRBV6-5
ASTTWDPHQPQH
>TRBV5-5
ASSFGGSSGQPQH
>TRBV5-1
ASSYGTEAF
>TRBV6-5
ASSYEGSYGYT
>TRBV5-5
ASSLGTGSWNEQF
>TRBV9
ASSKGGPRTNEKLF
>TRBV7-9
ASSPGQGTEAF
>TRBV27
ASGGQGARDYGYT
>TRBV12-3/TRBV12-4
ASSLNRDTEAF
>TRBV18
ASSPSGDEQY
>TRBV7-3
ASSRDRESPLH
>TRBV30
AWGTTGSYT
>TRBV30
AWSWTGLYNSPLH
>TRBV24-1
ATSDSGYTEAF
>TRBV6-5
ASRGEYGYT
>TRBV27
ASASGAGTYGYT
>TRBV24-1
ATSARGETQY
>TRBV12-5
ASGLVLGGGEPTDTQY
>TRBV19
ASSIDRERAGGYT
>TRBV7-8
ASSPQGYGYT
>TRBV10-2
ASSSDRAGGYT